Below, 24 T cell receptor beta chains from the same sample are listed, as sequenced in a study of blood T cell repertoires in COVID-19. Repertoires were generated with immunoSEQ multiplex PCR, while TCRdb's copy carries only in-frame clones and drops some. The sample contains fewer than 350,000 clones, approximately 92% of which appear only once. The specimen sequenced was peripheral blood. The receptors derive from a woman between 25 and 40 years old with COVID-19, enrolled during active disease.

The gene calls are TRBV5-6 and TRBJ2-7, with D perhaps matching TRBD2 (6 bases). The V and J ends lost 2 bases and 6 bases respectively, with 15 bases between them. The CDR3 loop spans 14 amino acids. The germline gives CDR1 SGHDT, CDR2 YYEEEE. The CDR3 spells CASSFPTRIGEQYF. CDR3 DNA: TGTGCCAGCAGCTTCCCGACTAGAATTGGCGAGCAGTACTTC.

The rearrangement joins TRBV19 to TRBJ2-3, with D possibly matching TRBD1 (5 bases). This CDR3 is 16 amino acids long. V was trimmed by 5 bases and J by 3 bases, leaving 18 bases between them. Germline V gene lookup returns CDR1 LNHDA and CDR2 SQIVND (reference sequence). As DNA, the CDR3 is TGTGCCAGTAGTGCCCTGCCAGGGCTTGGGACAGATACGCAGTATTTT. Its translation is CASSALPGLGTDTQYF.

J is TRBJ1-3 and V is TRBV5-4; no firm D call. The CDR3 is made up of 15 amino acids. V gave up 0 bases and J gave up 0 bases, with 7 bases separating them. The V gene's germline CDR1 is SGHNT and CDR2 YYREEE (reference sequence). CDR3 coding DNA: TGTGCCAGCAGCTTGGATCTGAGCTCTGGAAACACCATATATTTT. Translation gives CASSLDLSSGNTIYF.

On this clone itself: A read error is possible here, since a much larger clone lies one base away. Here the CDR3 reads CASSFRNTEAFF. In DNA, the CDR3 is TGTGCCAGCAGCTTCAGGAACACTGAAGCTTTCTTT. The chain uses TRBV7-2 and TRBJ1-1; D call uncertain. This CDR3 is built from 12 residues. Deletions cut 3 bases from V and 1 base from J, with 3 bases between. In germline, CDR1 is SGHTA, CDR2 FQGNSA.

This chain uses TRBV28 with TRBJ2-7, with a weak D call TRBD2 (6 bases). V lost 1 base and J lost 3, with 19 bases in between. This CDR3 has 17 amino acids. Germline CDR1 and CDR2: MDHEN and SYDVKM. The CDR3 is CASSLYRMGLPRYEQYF. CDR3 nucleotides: TGTGCCAGCAGTTTATATCGCATGGGACTCCCTCGCTACGAGCAGTACTTC.

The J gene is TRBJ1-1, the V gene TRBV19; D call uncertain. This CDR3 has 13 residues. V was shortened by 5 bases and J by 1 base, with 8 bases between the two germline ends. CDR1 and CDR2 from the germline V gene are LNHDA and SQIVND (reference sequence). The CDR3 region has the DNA TGTGCCAGTAGTCAGGCGGGGAACACTGAAGCTTTCTTT. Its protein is CASSQAGNTEAFF. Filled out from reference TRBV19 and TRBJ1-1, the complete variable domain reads DGGITQSPKYLFRKEGQNVTLSCEQNLNHDAMYWYRQDPGQGLRLIYYSQIVNDFQKGDIAEGYSVSREKKESFPLTVTSAQKNPTAFYLCASSQAGNTEAFFGQGTRLTVV.

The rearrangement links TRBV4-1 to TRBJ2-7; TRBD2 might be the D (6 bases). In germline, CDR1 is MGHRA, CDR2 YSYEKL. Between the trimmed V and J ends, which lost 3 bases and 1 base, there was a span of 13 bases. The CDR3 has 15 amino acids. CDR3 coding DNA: TGCGCCAGCAGCCAGGTGCGGGACTTGTCCTACGAGCAGTACTTC. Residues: CASSQVRDLSYEQYF.

The CDR3 region is CASSPGTAQETQYF. In DNA, the CDR3 is TGTGCCAGCAGCCCTGGGACAGCCCAAGAGACCCAGTACTTC. V is TRBV7-9 and J is TRBJ2-5; 7 bases agree with TRBD1. The CDR3 runs to 14 residues. The V gene's germline CDR1 is SEHNR and CDR2 FQNEAQ (reference sequence). V lost 5 bases, J lost 1 base, and 4 bases stayed unmatched.

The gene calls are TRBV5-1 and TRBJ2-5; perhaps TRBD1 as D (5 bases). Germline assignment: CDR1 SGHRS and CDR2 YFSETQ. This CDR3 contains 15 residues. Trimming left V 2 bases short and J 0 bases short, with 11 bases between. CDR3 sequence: CASSLGVIYQETQYF. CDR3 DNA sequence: TGCGCCAGCAGCTTAGGGGTGATCTACCAAGAGACCCAGTACTTC.

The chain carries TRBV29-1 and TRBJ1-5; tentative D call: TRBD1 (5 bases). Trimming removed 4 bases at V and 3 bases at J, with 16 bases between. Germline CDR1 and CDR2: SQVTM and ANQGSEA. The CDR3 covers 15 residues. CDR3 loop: CSVGYAGRYNQPQHF. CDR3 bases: TGCAGCGTTGGGTATGCGGGACGATACAATCAGCCCCAGCATTTT.

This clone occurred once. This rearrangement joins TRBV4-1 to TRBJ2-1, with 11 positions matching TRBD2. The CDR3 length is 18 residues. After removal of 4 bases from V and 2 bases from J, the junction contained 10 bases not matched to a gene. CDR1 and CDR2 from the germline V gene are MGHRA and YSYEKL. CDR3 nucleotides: TGCGCCAGCAGCCCTAGGACTAGCGGGTACACGGCCTACAATGAGCAGTTCTTC. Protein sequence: CASSPRTSGYTAYNEQFF.

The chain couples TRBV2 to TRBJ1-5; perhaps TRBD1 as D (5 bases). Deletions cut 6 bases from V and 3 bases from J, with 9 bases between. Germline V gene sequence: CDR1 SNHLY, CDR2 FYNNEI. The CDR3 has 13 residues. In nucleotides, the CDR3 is TGTGCCAGCAGCCGGGACTACAATCAGCCCCAGCATTTT. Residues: CASSRDYNQPQHF.

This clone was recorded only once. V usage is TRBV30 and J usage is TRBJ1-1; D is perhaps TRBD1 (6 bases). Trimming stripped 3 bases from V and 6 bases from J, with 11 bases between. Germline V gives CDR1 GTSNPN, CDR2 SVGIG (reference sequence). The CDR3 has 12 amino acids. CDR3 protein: CAWSAQGAEAFF. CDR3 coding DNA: TGTGCCTGGAGCGCACAGGGCGCTGAAGCTTTCTTT.

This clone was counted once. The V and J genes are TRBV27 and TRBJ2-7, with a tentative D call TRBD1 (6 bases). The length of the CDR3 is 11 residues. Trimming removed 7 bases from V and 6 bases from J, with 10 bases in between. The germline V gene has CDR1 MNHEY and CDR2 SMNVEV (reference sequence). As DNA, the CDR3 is TGTGCCAGCACCGAAGGGGGCGAGCAGTACTTC. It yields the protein CASTEGGEQYF.

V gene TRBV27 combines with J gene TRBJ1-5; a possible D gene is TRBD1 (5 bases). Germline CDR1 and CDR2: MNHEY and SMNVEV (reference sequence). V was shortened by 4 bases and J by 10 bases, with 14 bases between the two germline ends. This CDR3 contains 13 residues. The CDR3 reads CASSYSRQLPQHF. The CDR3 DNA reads TGTGCCAGCAGTTACTCACGACAGCTACCCCAGCATTTT.

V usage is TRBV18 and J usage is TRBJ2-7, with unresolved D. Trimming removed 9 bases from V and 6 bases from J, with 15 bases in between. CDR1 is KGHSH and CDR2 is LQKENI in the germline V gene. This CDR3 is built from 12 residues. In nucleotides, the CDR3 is TGTGCCAGTGCGGAAAAGGCCGGCGAGCAGTACTTC. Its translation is CASAEKAGEQYF.

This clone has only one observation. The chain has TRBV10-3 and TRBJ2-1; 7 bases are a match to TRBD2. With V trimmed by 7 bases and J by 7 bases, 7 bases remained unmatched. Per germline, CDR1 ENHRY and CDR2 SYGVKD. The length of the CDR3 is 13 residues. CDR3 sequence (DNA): TGTGCCATCAATGGGCTAGCGGAGAATGAGCAGTTCTTC. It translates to CAINGLAENEQFF.

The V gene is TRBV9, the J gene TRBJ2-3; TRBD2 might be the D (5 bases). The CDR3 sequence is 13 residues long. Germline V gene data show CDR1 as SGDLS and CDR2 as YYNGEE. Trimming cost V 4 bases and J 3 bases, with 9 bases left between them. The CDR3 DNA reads TGTGCCAGCAGCTTCCGGGGTACAGATACGCAGTATTTT. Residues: CASSFRGTDTQYF.

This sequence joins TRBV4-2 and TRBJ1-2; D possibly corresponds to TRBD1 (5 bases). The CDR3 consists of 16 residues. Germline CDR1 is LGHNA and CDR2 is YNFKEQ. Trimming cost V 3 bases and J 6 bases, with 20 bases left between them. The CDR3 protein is CASSQGPDRVTNGYTF. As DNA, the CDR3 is TGTGCCAGCAGCCAGGGTCCAGACAGAGTAACAAATGGCTACACCTTC.

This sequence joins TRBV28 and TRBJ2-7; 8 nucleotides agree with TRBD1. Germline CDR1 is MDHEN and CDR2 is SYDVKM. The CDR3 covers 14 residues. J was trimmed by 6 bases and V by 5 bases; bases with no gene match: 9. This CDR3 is CASSRPLDRGEQYF. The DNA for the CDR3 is TGTGCCAGCAGTCGTCCGCTCGACAGGGGCGAGCAGTACTTC. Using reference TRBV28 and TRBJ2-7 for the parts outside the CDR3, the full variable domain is DVKVTQSSRYLVKRTGEKVFLECVQDMDHENMFWYRQDPGLGLRLIYFSYDVKMKEKGDIPEGYSVSREKKERFSLILESASTNQTSMYLCASSRPLDRGEQYFGPGTRLTVT.

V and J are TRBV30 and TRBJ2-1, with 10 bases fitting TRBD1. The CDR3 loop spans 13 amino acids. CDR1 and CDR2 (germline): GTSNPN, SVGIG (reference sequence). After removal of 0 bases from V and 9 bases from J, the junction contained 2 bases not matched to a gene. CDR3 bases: TGTGCCTGGAGTGTGACAGGGGGCACTGAGCAGTTCTTC. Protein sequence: CAWSVTGGTEQFF. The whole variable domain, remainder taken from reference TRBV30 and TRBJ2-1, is SQTIHQWPATLVQPVGSPLSLECTVEGTSNPNLYWYRQAAGRGLQLLFYSVGIGQISSEVPQNLSASRPQDRQFILSSKKLLLSDSGFYLCAWSVTGGTEQFFGPGTRLTVL.

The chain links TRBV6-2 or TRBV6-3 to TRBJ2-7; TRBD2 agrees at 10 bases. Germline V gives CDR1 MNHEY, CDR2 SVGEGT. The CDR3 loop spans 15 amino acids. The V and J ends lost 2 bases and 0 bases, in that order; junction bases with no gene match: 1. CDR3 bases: TGTGCCAGCAGTTACGGACTAGCGGCCTCCTACGAGCAGTACTTC. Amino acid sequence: CASSYGLAASYEQYF.

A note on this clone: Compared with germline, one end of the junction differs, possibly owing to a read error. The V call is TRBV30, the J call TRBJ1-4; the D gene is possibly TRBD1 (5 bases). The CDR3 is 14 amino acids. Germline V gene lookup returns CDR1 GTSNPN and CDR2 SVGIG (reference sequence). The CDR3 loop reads CARSGGAGNEKLFF. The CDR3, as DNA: TGTGCCCGGAGCGGAGGGGCCGGTAATGAAAAACTGTTTTTT.

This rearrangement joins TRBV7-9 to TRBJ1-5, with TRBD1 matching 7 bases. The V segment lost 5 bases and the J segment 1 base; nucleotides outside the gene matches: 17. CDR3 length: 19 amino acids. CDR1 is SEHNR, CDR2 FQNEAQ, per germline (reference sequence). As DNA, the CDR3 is TGTGCCAGCAGCCGGCGGAAGAGAAAGACAGGGTGCAGCAATCAGCCCCAGCATTTT. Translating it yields CASSRRKRKTGCSNQPQHF.